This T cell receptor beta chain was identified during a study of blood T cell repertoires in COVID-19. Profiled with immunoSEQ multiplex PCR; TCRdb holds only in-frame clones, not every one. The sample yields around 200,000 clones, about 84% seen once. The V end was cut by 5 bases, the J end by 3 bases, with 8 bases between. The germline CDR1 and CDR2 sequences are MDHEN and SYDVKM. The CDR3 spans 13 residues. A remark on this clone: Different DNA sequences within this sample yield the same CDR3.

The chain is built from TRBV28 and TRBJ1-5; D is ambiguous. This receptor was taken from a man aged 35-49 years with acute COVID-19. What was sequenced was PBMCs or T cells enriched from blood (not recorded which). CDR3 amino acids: CASSLTVNQPQHF. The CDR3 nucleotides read TGTGCCAGCAGTCTAACAGTCAATCAGCCCCAGCATTTT.